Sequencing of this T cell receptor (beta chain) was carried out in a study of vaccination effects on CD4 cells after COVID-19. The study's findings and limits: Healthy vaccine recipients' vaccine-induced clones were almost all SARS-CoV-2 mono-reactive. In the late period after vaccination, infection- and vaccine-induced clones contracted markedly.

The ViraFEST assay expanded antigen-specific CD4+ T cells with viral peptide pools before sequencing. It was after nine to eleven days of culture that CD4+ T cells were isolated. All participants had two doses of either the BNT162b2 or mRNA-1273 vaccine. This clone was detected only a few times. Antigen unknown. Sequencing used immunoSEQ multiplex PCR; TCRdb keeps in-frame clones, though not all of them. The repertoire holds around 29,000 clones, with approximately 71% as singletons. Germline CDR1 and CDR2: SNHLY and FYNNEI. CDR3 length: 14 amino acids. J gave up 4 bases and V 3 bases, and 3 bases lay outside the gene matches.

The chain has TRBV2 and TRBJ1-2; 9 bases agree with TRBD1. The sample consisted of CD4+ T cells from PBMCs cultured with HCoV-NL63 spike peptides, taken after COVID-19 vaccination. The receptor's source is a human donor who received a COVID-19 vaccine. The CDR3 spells CASSDRTGAYGYTF. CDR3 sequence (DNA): TGTGCCAGCAGTGATCGGACAGGGGCCTATGGCTACACCTTC.